The 18 T cell receptor beta chains listed next were all sequenced from one sample in a study of neurological immune-mediated disorders. TCRdb used MiXCR to reprocess the 5' RACE reads, holding one entry per CDR3 protein. There are some 29,000 distinct CDR3 sequences in the sample; roughly 6.7% occur only once, and about 8.1% lies in the top ten. Sequencing input: PBMCs. The receptor set was obtained from a woman aged 45 to 65 in good health.

The sample holds many counts of this clonotype. The chain is built from TRBV3-1 and TRBJ2-7; D is possibly TRBD1 or TRBD2 (5 bases each). Germline-derived CDR1 and CDR2 are LGHDT and YNNKEL (reference sequence). Trimming shortened V by 0 bases and J by 3 bases, and 27 bases separated the two germline ends. The CDR3 has 20 residues. CDR3 amino acids: CASSQETSGRVLSPYYEQYF. DNA for the CDR3: TGTGCCAGCAGCCAAGAAACTAGTGGCAGGGTCCTATCCCCCTACTACGAGCAGTACTTC.

The sample holds many counts of this clonotype. This chain links TRBV20-1 with TRBJ2-7, with unresolved D. The V and J ends lost 1 base and 2 bases respectively, with 18 bases between them. Germline assignment: CDR1 DFQATT and CDR2 SNEGSKA (reference sequence). The CDR3 sequence is 16 residues long. The CDR3 nucleotides are TGCAGTGCTAGAGGTCCCCCCCCGGCTAGACCCTACGAGCAGTACTTC. This gives the protein CSARGPPPARPYEQYF.

This clonotype was counted many times. The V and J genes are TRBV3-1 and TRBJ2-1; D uncertain. In germline, CDR1 is LGHDT, CDR2 YNNKEL (reference sequence). The CDR3 runs to 15 residues. The ends were cut back, 4 bases at V and 1 base at J, with 11 bases in the middle. This chain's CDR3 is CASSLGPGSYNEQFF. The CDR3 DNA follows: TGTGCCAGCAGCCTAGGCCCCGGATCCTACAATGAGCAGTTCTTC.

At least ten counts were recorded for this clonotype. The chain combines TRBV6-5 with TRBJ1-2; no clear D. The CDR3 is 17 residues long. V was shortened by 4 bases and J by 6 bases, with 24 bases between the two germline ends. Germline values: CDR1 MNHEY, CDR2 SVGAGI. CDR3 in DNA: TGTGCCAGCAGTTCCTCCCCCTTCCCGGCTGCTAGGGATGGCTACACCTTC. It yields the protein CASSSSPFPAARDGYTF.

This clonotype has ten or more counts. V is TRBV5-1 and J is TRBJ2-7; D is possibly TRBD1 (6 bases). Germline CDR1 SGHRS, CDR2 YFSETQ. Between the trimmed V and J ends, which lost 0 bases and 3 bases, there was a span of 7 bases. This CDR3 is built from 13 residues. DNA for the CDR3: TGCGCCAGCAGCTTGGACAGGGACTACGAGCAGTACTTC. It translates to CASSLDRDYEQYF.

This clonotype was picked up many times. The chain employs TRBV4-3 and TRBJ2-7, with D perhaps matching TRBD2 (7 bases). Germline lookup yields CDR1 LGHNA and CDR2 YSLEER. Trimming took off 0 bases at V and 6 bases at J, with 27 bases between the two ends. The CDR3 runs 19 residues. CDR3: CASSQEANFRGGDLSEQYF. CDR3 nucleotide sequence: TGCGCCAGCAGCCAAGAGGCCAACTTTCGAGGGGGGGACCTCAGCGAGCAGTACTTC.

This clonotype was seen many times. The V gene is TRBV7-2, the J gene TRBJ2-4, with D uncertain. Trimming shortened V by 1 base and J by 6 bases, and 10 bases separated the two germline ends. Germline CDR1 and CDR2: SGHTA and FQGNSA. The CDR3 loop spans 14 amino acids. The CDR3 DNA sequence: TGTGCCAGCAGCTTAGATTCAAGCGTAAACATTCAGTACTTC. It encodes CASSLDSSVNIQYF.

This clonotype occurred many times. J is TRBJ2-1 and V is TRBV20-1; weak D call: TRBD2 (6 bases). Germline CDR1 DFQATT, CDR2 SNEGSKA (reference sequence). The V end lost 1 base, the J end lost 5 bases, and 18 bases lay between the germline ends. The CDR3 sequence is 16 residues long. This CDR3 is CSARGPLPGAHNEQFF. In DNA form, the CDR3 reads TGCAGTGCTAGAGGGCCCTTGCCGGGAGCCCACAATGAGCAGTTCTTC.

This clonotype was counted many times. The chain couples TRBV9 to TRBJ2-7, with 11 bases that match TRBD1. CDR3 length: 14 amino acids. Looked up from germline, CDR1 is SGDLS and CDR2 is YYNGEE. Germline trimming cut 4 bases from V and 4 bases from J; bases unmatched to any gene: 4. The CDR3 loop is CASSFGTGGYEQYF. Written as DNA, the CDR3 is TGTGCCAGCAGCTTTGGGACAGGGGGGTACGAGCAGTACTTC.

The sample holds many counts of this clonotype. The chain carries TRBV7-2 and TRBJ1-2; D unclear. CDR1 and CDR2 (germline): SGHTA, FQGNSA. This CDR3 has 15 amino acids. The ends were cut back, 1 base at V and 0 bases at J, with 9 bases in the middle. CDR3 DNA: TGTGCCAGCAGCTTAGTGGCCGGAGCTAACTATGGCTACACCTTC. Its protein is CASSLVAGANYGYTF.

This clonotype was counted ten times or more. V gene TRBV7-9 combines with J gene TRBJ1-6; TRBD1 aligns across 9 bases. The CDR3 has 15 amino acids. Germline V CDR1 and CDR2: SEHNR, FQNEAQ (reference sequence). The J segment lost 7 bases and the V segment lost 1 base, leaving 2 bases of the junction unmatched. In nucleotides, the CDR3 is TGTGCCAGCAGCTTAGGAGGGACAGGGAATTCACCCCTCCACTTT. Translated: CASSLGGTGNSPLHF. Full variable domain (outside the CDR3, taken from reference TRBV7-9 and TRBJ1-6): DTGVSQNPRHKITKRGQNVTFRCDPISEHNRLYWYRQTLGQGPEFLTYFQNEAQLEKSRLLSDRFSAERPKGSFSTLEIQRTEQGDSAMYLCASSLGGTGNSPLHFGNGTRLTVT.

At least ten counts were recorded for this clonotype. This chain uses TRBV5-6 with TRBJ1-4; D is possibly TRBD1 (5 bases). This CDR3 is 14 amino acids long. Trimming stripped 2 bases from V and 7 bases from J, with 12 bases between. Germline V gene data show CDR1 as SGHDT and CDR2 as YYEEEE. The CDR3 loop reads CASSFKGAFEKLFF. The CDR3 nucleotides read TGTGCCAGCAGCTTTAAAGGGGCTTTTGAAAAACTGTTTTTT. Variable domain in full (rest from reference TRBV5-6 and TRBJ1-4): DAGVTQSPTHLIKTRGQQVTLRCSPKSGHDTVSWYQQALGQGPQFIFQYYEEEERQRGNFPDRFSGHQFPNYSSELNVNALLLGDSALYLCASSFKGAFEKLFFGSGTQLSVL.

This clonotype was counted many times. The chain joins TRBV28 to TRBJ1-4, with a weak D call TRBD1 (5 bases). CDR3 length equals 16 residues. CDR1 and CDR2 (germline): MDHEN, SYDVKM. Trimming shortened V by 6 bases and J by 7 bases, and 21 bases separated the two germline ends. CDR3 nucleotide sequence: TGTGCCAGCAGGACCCCTGGGGCAGGGAAGAGTGAAAAACTGTTTTTT. Protein product: CASRTPGAGKSEKLFF.

This clonotype was seen many times. The J gene is TRBJ1-4, the V gene TRBV7-9, with D tentatively TRBD1 (5 bases). V lost 5 bases, J lost 8 bases, and 18 bases lay in between. CDR1 is SEHNR and CDR2 is FQNEAQ in the germline V gene (reference sequence). CDR3 size: 15 residues. CDR3 DNA sequence: TGTGCCAGCAGCCTAAAGGGGCAGGCTATGGAAAAACTGTTTTTT. Its translation is CASSLKGQAMEKLFF.

This clonotype was seen repeatedly, ten times or more. V and J are TRBV20-1 and TRBJ2-3; no firm D call. The CDR3 runs to 15 residues. The germline V gene encodes CDR1 DFQATT and CDR2 SNEGSKA (reference sequence). Trimming took 6 bases from V and 5 from J, leaving 21 bases between them. The CDR3 loop reads CSAPPDPLVRDTQYF. Here the CDR3 DNA reads TGCAGTGCCCCCCCCGATCCGCTGGTCCGAGATACGCAGTATTTT.

This clonotype was seen ten or more times. The rearrangement joins TRBV5-1 to TRBJ2-3; TRBD1 matches at 12 bases. Losses at the gene ends were 4 bases for V and 4 bases for J; bases not matched to a gene: 4. In germline, CDR1 is SGHRS, CDR2 YFSETQ. This CDR3 has 15 residues. DNA for the CDR3: TGCGCCAGCAGCCCGGGACAGGGGGCCCCAGATACGCAGTATTTT. It is translated as CASSPGQGAPDTQYF.

This clonotype was seen at least ten times. The chain combines TRBV6-2 or TRBV6-3 with TRBJ2-6, with 8 bases that match TRBD1. V lost 4 bases and J lost 9; bases outside the gene matches: 8. Germline V lookup: CDR1 MNHEY, CDR2 SVGEGT. The CDR3 extends over 15 amino acids. The CDR3 spells CASSSTQGAINVLTF. The CDR3 DNA reads as TGTGCCAGCAGTTCTACGCAGGGGGCGATCAACGTCCTGACTTTC.

This clonotype was observed at least ten times. J is TRBJ2-1 and V is TRBV7-8; 13 bases match TRBD2. The CDR3 sequence is 15 residues long. The J segment lost 4 bases and the V segment lost 6 bases, leaving 3 bases of the junction unmatched. Germline CDR1 is SGHVS and CDR2 is FQNEAQ. CDR3 sequence reads: CASRSTSGGYNEQFF. The CDR3 coding sequence is TGTGCCAGCAGGTCGACTAGCGGGGGGTACAATGAGCAGTTCTTC.